This entry is about one T cell receptor beta chain. As yet, its antigen is unknown. The identical CDR3 is also encoded by other nucleotide sequences in the sample. Despite likely unrecorded immune exposures, the donors were nominally healthy at the time of sampling. This sample was included in a study of cytomegalovirus exposure and HLA in healthy donors. Study context: The early release's HLA-typed donors yielded 65 million to 85 million unique TCRs.

Trimming cost V 6 bases and J 1 base; bases outside gene matches: 2. The CDR3 covers 15 residues. Germline lookup yields CDR1 SNHLY and CDR2 FYNNEI. Amplification used 60 Vbeta primers and 13 Jbeta primers. The assay was immunoSEQ multiplex PCR, and TCRdb's table has in-frame clones only and misses some. The top ten clones hold approximately 1.7% of a sample with 200,000 to 250,000 clones, roughly 75% of them seen once. Study results and caveats: A previous analysis found most TCR beta V segments productive roughly 87% or roughly 30% of the time. Excluded: some indistinguishable V segments such as TRBV6-2 and TRBV6-3.

The V and J genes are TRBV2 and TRBJ1-3; the match to TRBD1 covers 11 bases. The specimen was PBMCs. The origin of this receptor is a woman between 25 and 40 years old in good health and CMV-seronegative. The CDR3 spells CASRGQGGSGNTIYF. CDR3 DNA: TGTGCCAGCAGGGGACAGGGGGGTTCTGGAAACACCATATATTTT.